The table lists the clone carrying this T cell receptor (beta chain) with a few counts. Its antigen is currently unknown. A much larger clonotype is one base distant, so this may be a read error. This sample was taken from a study of CD8+CD57+ T cells in acquired aplastic anemia. Across the whole study: Across the sorted CD4+ and CD8+ cells, DNA amounts averaged 3.2 ug. The study, taken as a whole, reports: A significant difference in CD8+ Simpson's diversity between patients and controls was not found. Sharing between patients and controls was observed for some 27 CD8+ CDR3 sequences.

The germline V gene encodes CDR1 ENHRY and CDR2 SYGVKD. V gave up 11 bases and J gave up 1 base; unmatched junction bases: 9. This CDR3 contains 14 residues. Genomic DNA, serving as template, underwent TCR beta VDJ and CDR3 profiling. Using its own MiXCR run on the reads, TCRdb lists one record per CDR3 protein. The repertoire holds some 160,000 distinct CDR3 sequences, roughly 45% seen once, with roughly 3.5% in the top ten. CD8+CD57+ cell expansion had been shown by flow cytometry in patients chosen for sequencing. Each patient carried a diagnosis of severe acquired aplastic anemia. Sequenced: sorted CD4+, CD8+, or CD8+CD57+ T cells (not recorded which) from PBMCs. The V gene is TRBV10-3, the J gene TRBJ2-7; 9 bases align to TRBD1. This clonotype was sampled from a human donor with aplastic anemia. This chain's CDR3 is CAGRGQGGSYEQYV. DNA of the CDR3: TGTGCCGGCAGGGGACAGGGTGGATCCTACGAGCAGTACGTC.